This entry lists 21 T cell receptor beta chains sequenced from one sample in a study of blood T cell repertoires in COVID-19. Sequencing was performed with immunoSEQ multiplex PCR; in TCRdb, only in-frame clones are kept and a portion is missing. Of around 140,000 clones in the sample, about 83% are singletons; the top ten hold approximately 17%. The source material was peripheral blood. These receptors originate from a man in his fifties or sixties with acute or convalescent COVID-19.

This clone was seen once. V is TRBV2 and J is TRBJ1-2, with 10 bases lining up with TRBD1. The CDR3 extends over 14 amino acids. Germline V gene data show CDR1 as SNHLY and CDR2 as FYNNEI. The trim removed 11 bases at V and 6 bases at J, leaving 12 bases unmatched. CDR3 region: CAGTGTGDTNGYTF. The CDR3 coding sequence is TGTGCCGGGACCGGGACAGGGGATACGAATGGCTACACCTTC.

CDR3 sequence (DNA): TGTGCCAGCACCCCGGACAGGGACAATCAGCCCCAGCATTTT. Protein sequence: CASTPDRDNQPQHF. V and J are TRBV2 and TRBJ1-5; 8 bases align to TRBD1. J gave up 3 bases and V 7 bases, and 5 bases lay outside the gene matches. The length of the CDR3 is 14 residues. Germline V lookup: CDR1 SNHLY, CDR2 FYNNEI.

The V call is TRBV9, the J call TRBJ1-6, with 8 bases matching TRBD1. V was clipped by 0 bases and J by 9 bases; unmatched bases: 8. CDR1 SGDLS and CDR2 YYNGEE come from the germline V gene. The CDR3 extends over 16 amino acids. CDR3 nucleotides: TGTGCCAGCAGCGTAGAGTCCGGCGACAGGGGTTCACCCCTCCACTTT. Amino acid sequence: CASSVESGDRGSPLHF.

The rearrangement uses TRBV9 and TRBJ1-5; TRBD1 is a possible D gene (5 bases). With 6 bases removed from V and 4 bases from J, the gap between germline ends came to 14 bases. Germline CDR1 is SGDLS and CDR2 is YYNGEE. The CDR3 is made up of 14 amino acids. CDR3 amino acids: CASNERGGNQPQHF. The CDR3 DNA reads TGTGCCAGCAACGAACGGGGGGGGAATCAGCCCCAGCATTTT. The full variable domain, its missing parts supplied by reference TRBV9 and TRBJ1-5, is DSGVTQTPKHLITATGQRVTLRCSPRSGDLSVYWYQQSLDQGLQFLIQYYNGEERAKGNILERFSAQQFPDLHSELNLSSLELGDSALYFCASNERGGNQPQHFGDGTRLSIL.

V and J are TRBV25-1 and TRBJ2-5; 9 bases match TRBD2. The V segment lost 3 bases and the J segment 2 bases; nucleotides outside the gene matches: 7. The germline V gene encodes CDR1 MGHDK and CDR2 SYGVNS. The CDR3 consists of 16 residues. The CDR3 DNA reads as TGTGCCAGCAGTGACCTTGCGGGGGGGGTTCAAGAGACCCAGTACTTC. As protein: CASSDLAGGVQETQYF. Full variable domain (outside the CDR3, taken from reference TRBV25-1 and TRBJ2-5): EADIYQTPRYLVIGTGKKITLECSQTMGHDKMYWYQQDPGMELHLIHYSYGVNSTEKGDLSSESTVSRIRTEHFPLTLESARPSHTSQYLCASSDLAGGVQETQYFGPGTRLLVL.

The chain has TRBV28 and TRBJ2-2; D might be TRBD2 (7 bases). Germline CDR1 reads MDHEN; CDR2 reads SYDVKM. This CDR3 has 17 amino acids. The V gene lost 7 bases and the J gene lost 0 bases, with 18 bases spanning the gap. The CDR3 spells CASIKGGEASNTGELFF. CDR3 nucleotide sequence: TGTGCCAGCATCAAAGGGGGGGAGGCATCGAACACCGGGGAGCTGTTTTTT.

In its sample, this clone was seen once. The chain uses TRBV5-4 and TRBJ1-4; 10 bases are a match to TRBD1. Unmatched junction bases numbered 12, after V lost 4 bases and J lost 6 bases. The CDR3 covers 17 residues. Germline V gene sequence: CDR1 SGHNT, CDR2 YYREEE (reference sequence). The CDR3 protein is CASSRTPRQGADEKLFF. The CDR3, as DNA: TGTGCCAGCAGCCGAACACCCCGACAGGGGGCAGATGAAAAACTGTTTTTT.

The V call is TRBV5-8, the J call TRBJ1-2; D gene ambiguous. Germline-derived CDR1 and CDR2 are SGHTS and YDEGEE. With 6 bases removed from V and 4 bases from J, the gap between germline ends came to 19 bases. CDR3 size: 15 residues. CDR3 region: CASTPGNRRIYGYTF. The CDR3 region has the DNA TGTGCCAGCACCCCCGGGAACAGACGGATCTATGGCTACACCTTC. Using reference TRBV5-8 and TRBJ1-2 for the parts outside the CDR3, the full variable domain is EAGVTQSPTHLIKTRGQQATLRCSPISGHTSVYWYQQALGLGLQFLLWYDEGEERNRGNFPPRFSGRQFPNYSSELNVNALELEDSALYLCASTPGNRRIYGYTFGSGTRLTVV.

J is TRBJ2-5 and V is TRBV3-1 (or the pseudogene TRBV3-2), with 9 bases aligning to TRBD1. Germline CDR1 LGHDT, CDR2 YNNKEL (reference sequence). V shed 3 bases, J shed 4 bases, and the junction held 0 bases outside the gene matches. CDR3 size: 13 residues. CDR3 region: CASSQTGGETQYF. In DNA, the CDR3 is TGTGCCAGCAGCCAGACAGGGGGAGAGACCCAGTACTTC.

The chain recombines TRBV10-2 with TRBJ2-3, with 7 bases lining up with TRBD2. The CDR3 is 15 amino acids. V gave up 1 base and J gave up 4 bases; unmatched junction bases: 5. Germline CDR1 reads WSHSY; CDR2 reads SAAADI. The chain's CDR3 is CASSEYGGGADTQYF. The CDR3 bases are TGCGCCAGCAGTGAGTATGGCGGGGGTGCAGATACGCAGTATTTT.

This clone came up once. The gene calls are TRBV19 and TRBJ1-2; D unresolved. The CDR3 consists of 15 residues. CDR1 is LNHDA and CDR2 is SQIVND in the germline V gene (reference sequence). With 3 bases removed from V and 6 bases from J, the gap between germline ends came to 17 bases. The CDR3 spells CASSIGVGVRNGYTF. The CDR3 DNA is TGTGCCAGTAGTATCGGGGTCGGAGTACGGAATGGCTACACCTTC.

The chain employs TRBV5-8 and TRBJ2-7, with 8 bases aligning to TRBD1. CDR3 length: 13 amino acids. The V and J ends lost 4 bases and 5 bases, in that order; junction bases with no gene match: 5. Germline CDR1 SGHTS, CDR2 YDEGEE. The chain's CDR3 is CASSPGQGDEQYV. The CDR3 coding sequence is TGTGCCAGCAGCCCCGGACAGGGCGACGAGCAGTACGTC.

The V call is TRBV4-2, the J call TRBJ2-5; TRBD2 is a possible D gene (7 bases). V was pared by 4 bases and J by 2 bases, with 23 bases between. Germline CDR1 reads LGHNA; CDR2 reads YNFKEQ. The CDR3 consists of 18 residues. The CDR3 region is CASSPRRGGLAQQETQYF. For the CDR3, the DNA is TGTGCCAGCAGCCCTCGAAGGGGGGGGTTGGCACAACAAGAGACCCAGTACTTC.

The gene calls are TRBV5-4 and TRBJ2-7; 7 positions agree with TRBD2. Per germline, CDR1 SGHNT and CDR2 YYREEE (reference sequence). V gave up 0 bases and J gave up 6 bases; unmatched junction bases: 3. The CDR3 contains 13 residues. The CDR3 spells CASSLGSGGEQYF. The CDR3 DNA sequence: TGTGCCAGCAGCTTGGGTTCGGGGGGCGAGCAGTACTTC.

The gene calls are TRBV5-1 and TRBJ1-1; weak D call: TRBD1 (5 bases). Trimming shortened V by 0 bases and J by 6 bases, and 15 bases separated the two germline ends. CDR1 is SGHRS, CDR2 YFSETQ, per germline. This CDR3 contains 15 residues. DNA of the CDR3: TGCGCCAGCAGCTTGGCCCTGGGGGGGTTGGCTGAAGCTTTCTTT. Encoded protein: CASSLALGGLAEAFF.

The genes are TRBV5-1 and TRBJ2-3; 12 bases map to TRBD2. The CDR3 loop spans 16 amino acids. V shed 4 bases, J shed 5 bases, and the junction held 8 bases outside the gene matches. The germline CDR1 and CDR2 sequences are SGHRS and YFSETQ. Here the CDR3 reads CASSGPSGGAVDTQYF. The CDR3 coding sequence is TGCGCCAGCAGCGGCCCTAGCGGGGGGGCAGTAGATACGCAGTATTTT.

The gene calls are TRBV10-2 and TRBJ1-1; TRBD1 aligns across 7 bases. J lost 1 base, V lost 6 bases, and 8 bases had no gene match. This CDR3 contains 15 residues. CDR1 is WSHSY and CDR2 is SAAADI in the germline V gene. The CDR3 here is CASSDRTGANTEAFF. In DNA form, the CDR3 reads TGCGCCAGCAGCGACAGGACAGGAGCGAACACTGAAGCTTTCTTT.

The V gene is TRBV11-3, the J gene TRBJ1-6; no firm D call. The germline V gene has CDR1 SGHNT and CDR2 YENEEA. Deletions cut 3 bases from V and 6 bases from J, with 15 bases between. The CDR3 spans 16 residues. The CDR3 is CASSLPSATSNSPLHF. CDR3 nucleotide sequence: TGTGCCAGCAGCTTGCCATCCGCTACTTCTAATTCACCCCTCCACTTT.

As DNA, the CDR3 is TGTGCCAGCAGCCACCACCAGGCCTATGGCTACACCTTC. This encodes CASSHHQAYGYTF. This rearrangement joins TRBV14 to TRBJ1-2; D uncertain. Germline-derived CDR1 and CDR2 are SGHDN and FVKESK. CDR3 length: 13 amino acids. Trimming stripped 3 bases from V and 4 bases from J, with 9 bases between.

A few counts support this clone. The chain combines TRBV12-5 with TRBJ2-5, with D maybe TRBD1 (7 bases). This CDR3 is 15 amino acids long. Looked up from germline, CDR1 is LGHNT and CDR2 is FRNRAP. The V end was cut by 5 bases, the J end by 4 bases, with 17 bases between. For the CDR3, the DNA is TGTGCTAGTGGTCGCGGGGACAGCGCCCTAGAGACCCAGTACTTC. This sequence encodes CASGRGDSALETQYF.

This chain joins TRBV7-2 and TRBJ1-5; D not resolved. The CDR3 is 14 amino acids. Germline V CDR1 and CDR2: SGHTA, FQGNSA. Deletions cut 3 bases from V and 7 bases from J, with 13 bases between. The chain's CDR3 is CASSFAGDGQPQHF. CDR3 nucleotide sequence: TGTGCCAGCAGCTTCGCCGGGGATGGACAGCCCCAGCATTTT.